The rows below give T cell receptor beta chains drawn from one sample of a study of cytomegalovirus exposure and HLA in healthy donors. The data were produced by immunoSEQ multiplex PCR, yet TCRdb's version contains in-frame clones alone and is incomplete. The table has approximately 160,000 clones, about 95% seen once. The sequencing sample was made of PBMCs. Receptors were obtained from a woman between 18 and 29 years old in good health and CMV-seronegative. The conserved cysteine and the conserved F or W are not part of the CDR3 here. The order of the fields is clone size, V gene, CDR3 protein. Clone size is not always given. Where it is, it says once, few, many or a class for expanded clones.

-	TRBV7-2	ASSATPGSQF
-	TRBV10-3	AIAQGVSNQPQH
-	TRBV19	ASSATGDTGELF
-	TRBV7-2	ASSQWTGGGTGELF
-	TRBV5-1	ASSRGGGQETQY
once	TRBV5-6	ASSLPGTAGNIQY
-	TRBV6-5	ASTRSPVTGELF
-	TRBV5-6	ASSTWTGEQY
-	TRBV4-1	ASSQTVSSSYEQY
-	TRBV11-2	ASSLFQAESPLH
few	TRBV6-5	ASSFGATSGAF
-	TRBV5-5	ASSLVRGRYGYT
once	TRBV4-1	ASSQYFTVNTEAF
-	TRBV10-3	AISTGNQPQH
-	TRBV7-6	ASSPRDVDSPLH
-	TRBV10-3	AISAGQPERGYT
few	TRBV19	ASSIRGNNSPLH
-	TRBV27	ASSLSRSNGYT
-	TRBV5-4	ASSWGAGDPYEQY